This T cell receptor beta chain was recorded in a study of spatial heterogeneity in lung cancer. The CDR3 spans 14 residues. Trimming at V came to 5 bases and at J to 4 bases, leaving 4 bases not matched to a gene. Germline V gene sequence: CDR1 SEHNR, CDR2 FQNEAQ (reference sequence). Each TCR cDNA molecule carried a unique molecular identifier. MiXCR, run by TCRdb on the 5' RACE reads, gives a single entry per CDR3 protein. The data contain some 40,000 distinct CDR3 sequences, under 4% of them singletons. Sample time point: sample taken at primary tumor resection. The table lists this clonotype with many counts.

J is TRBJ2-2 and V is TRBV7-9; 7 bases fit TRBD1. Material: normal lung tissue next to the tumor, obtained at surgery. This TCR derives from a male donor with early-stage non-small cell lung cancer. CDR3 coding DNA: TGTGCCAGCAGCCCCCGGACAGGCACCGGGGAGCTGTTTTTT. Translating gives CASSPRTGTGELFF.